This TCR beta chain was recovered during a study of cytomegalovirus exposure and HLA in healthy donors. Study-level points and caveats: The authors listed 180 or so TCR beta chains as cytomegalovirus-associated. Rarity characterized most TCR sequences, yet some public TCRs appeared in many donors. Data from an earlier analysis indicated that most TCR beta V segments were productive either about 87% or about 30% of the time.

Comment on this clone: Its antigen is undetermined.

The PCR ran on 60 Vbeta and 13 Jbeta primers. Some clones are missing from TCRdb's copy, which holds only in-frame ones; the method was immunoSEQ multiplex PCR. The sample lists over 120,000 clones; around 10% were seen once. Germline V gene sequence: CDR1 SEHNR, CDR2 FQNEAQ (reference sequence). The CDR3 contains 15 residues. Trimming at V came to 1 base and at J to 3 bases, leaving 4 bases not matched to a gene. This receptor was taken from a man aged 45 to 65 in good health and CMV-seronegative. The sample was PBMCs. V is TRBV7-9 and J is TRBJ2-3, with TRBD2 matching 7 bases. The chain's CDR3 is CASSLGAGRTDTQYF. CDR3 nucleotides: TGTGCCAGCAGCTTAGGAGCGGGGCGAACAGATACGCAGTATTTT.